This TCR beta chain was captured in a study of Tregs in tolerant kidney transplant recipients. Findings of the study overall: Validation in larger populations is needed because few patients were studied. Expanding Tregs on activated donor B cells appeared to best identify donor-specific TCRbeta clones.

The CDR3 is made up of 18 amino acids. Trimming removed 0 bases from V and 2 bases from J; junction bases left unmatched: 12. CDR1 and CDR2 (germline): SGHRS, YFSETQ. Assay: immunoSEQ multiplex PCR; the TCRdb copy retains only in-frame clones and omits some. The table shows over 55,000 clones, with around 88% occurring only once. Points on this clone: No antigen is known for it.

This TCR derives from a human donor in good health. The chain employs TRBV5-1 and TRBJ2-7, with 9 bases identical to TRBD2. Sequencing input: CD4+ T cells from blood. The CDR3 DNA sequence: TGCGCCAGCAGCTTGGCCAAACACCTCAGCGGGGGGACCTACGAGCAGTACTTC. It yields the protein CASSLAKHLSGGTYEQYF.